Below, one T cell receptor (beta chain) is given with its context. This record belongs to a study of blood T cell repertoires in COVID-19. The table came from immunoSEQ multiplex PCR; TCRdb's copy has only in-frame clones and leaves some out. The sample lists about 54,000 clones, roughly 81% occurring once. The source of this sequence is a woman between 55 and 75 years old with acute or convalescent COVID-19. The sample comprised peripheral blood.

The CDR3 DNA is TGTGCCAGTGAATCGGGACAGGGAGATAACTATGGCTACACCTTC. Translating gives CASESGQGDNYGYTF. V usage is TRBV28 and J usage is TRBJ1-2; 9 positions match TRBD1. After removal of 9 bases from V and 1 base from J, the junction contained 9 bases not matched to a gene. The germline gives CDR1 MDHEN, CDR2 SYDVKM. The CDR3 contains 15 residues.